Below, 28 T cell receptor beta chains from the same sample are listed, as sequenced in a study of blood T cell repertoires in COVID-19. Only in-frame clones appear in the TCRdb table, and some are missing; sequencing was by immunoSEQ multiplex PCR. The sample has under 450,000 clones; roughly 87% are singletons. The sequencing input was PBMCs or T cells enriched from blood (not recorded which). The receptors were sampled from a woman younger than 45 who had recovered from COVID-19.

The chain uses TRBV18 and TRBJ1-6, with 10 bases that match TRBD1. The CDR3 totals 17 residues. J gave up 9 bases and V 1 base, and 9 bases lay outside the gene matches. Germline loops: CDR1 KGHSH, CDR2 LQKENI. CDR3 sequence: CASSPQAGGTGASPLHF. The CDR3 nucleotides read TGTGCCAGCTCACCACAGGCGGGCGGGACAGGGGCTTCACCCCTCCACTTT.

In nucleotides, the CDR3 is TGTGCCAGTAGTTTTGTTTCGGGCTACACCTTC. Its translation is CASSFVSGYTF. The rearrangement joins TRBV19 to TRBJ1-2; D gene uncertain. CDR3 length: 11 amino acids. V was pared by 5 bases and J by 8 bases, with 9 bases between. Germline-derived CDR1 and CDR2 are LNHDA and SQIVND (reference sequence).

The J gene is TRBJ2-3, the V gene TRBV4-2, with a weak D call TRBD2 (5 bases). V was trimmed by 4 bases and J by 4 bases, leaving 15 bases between them. Germline V gives CDR1 LGHNA, CDR2 YNFKEQ. The CDR3 has 15 amino acids. For the CDR3, the DNA is TGTGCCAGCAGCCCAACAAAAAGGACTGCAGATACGCAGTATTTT. Amino acids: CASSPTKRTADTQYF.

The rearrangement links TRBV27 to TRBJ1-1; no clear D. Trimming removed 3 bases from V and 0 bases from J, with 5 bases in between. The CDR3 length is 13 residues. Germline loops: CDR1 MNHEY, CDR2 SMNVEV (reference sequence). The CDR3 loop reads CASSFIMNTEAFF. In nucleotides, the CDR3 is TGTGCCAGCAGTTTCATCATGAACACTGAAGCTTTCTTT.

The chain has TRBV5-4 and TRBJ2-2; 13 bases map to TRBD2. Trimming removed 0 bases from V and 0 bases from J; junction bases left unmatched: 2. The CDR3 is 18 amino acids. Germline CDR1 reads SGHNT; CDR2 reads YYREEE (reference sequence). CDR3 loop: CASSLGLAGGANTGELFF. The CDR3 coding sequence is TGTGCCAGCAGCTTGGGACTAGCGGGGGGAGCGAACACCGGGGAGCTGTTTTTT.

The chain uses TRBV2 and TRBJ1-5; D possibly corresponds to TRBD1 (6 bases). Per the germline V gene, CDR1 is SNHLY and CDR2 is FYNNEI. The CDR3 runs to 14 residues. V lost 9 bases, J lost 0 bases, and 12 bases lay in between. The CDR3 DNA sequence: TGTGCCAGTTCGGACAGCTTTAGCAATCAGCCCCAGCATTTT. This sequence encodes CASSDSFSNQPQHF. Drawing the rest from reference TRBV2 and TRBJ1-5, the complete variable domain is EPEVTQTPSHQVTQMGQEVILRCVPISNHLYFYWYRQILGQKVEFLVSFYNNEISEKSEIFDDQFSVERPDGSNFTLKIRSTKLEDSAMYFCASSDSFSNQPQHFGDGTRLSIL.

The rearrangement links TRBV5-1 to TRBJ2-1; 13 bases align to TRBD2. CDR3 length: 15 residues. V gave up 4 bases and J gave up 6 bases; unmatched junction bases: 4. Germline loops: CDR1 SGHRS, CDR2 YFSETQ. CDR3: CASSGLAGVSNEQFF. The CDR3 DNA reads as TGCGCCAGCAGCGGACTAGCGGGAGTTTCCAATGAGCAGTTCTTC.

The rearrangement uses TRBV19 and TRBJ1-6; D remains unclear. Deletions cut 11 bases from V and 0 bases from J, with 11 bases between. The CDR3 length is 14 residues. Germline CDR1 and CDR2: LNHDA and SQIVND (reference sequence). DNA of the CDR3: TGTGCCTGCCAAGAGAGCTCCTATAATTCACCCCTCCACTTT. Translating gives CACQESSYNSPLHF.

The genes are TRBV7-9 and TRBJ2-1, with TRBD2 identical over 9 bases. V lost 6 bases, J lost 6 bases, and 9 bases stayed unmatched. Per germline, CDR1 SEHNR and CDR2 FQNEAQ (reference sequence). This CDR3 is 15 amino acids long. The CDR3 nucleotides read TGTGCCAGCAGTACCACTAGCGGGTCCCTCAATGAGCAGTTCTTC. Amino acid sequence: CASSTTSGSLNEQFF.

J is TRBJ1-2 and V is TRBV7-9; 8 bases match TRBD1. The CDR3 extends over 15 amino acids. The trim removed 4 bases at V and 8 bases at J, leaving 12 bases unmatched. Germline-derived CDR1 and CDR2 are SEHNR and FQNEAQ (reference sequence). The CDR3 reads CASSYHDRGDGGYTF. Written as DNA, the CDR3 is TGTGCCAGCAGCTACCACGACAGGGGCGACGGGGGCTACACCTTC.

The chain recombines TRBV10-3 with TRBJ2-1; 8 bases line up with TRBD2. Looked up from germline, CDR1 is ENHRY and CDR2 is SYGVKD. The CDR3 spans 14 residues. The junction had 12 bases not matched to a gene; V was cut back by 10 bases and J by 7 bases. The CDR3 here is CATSGGTPANEQFF. CDR3 sequence (DNA): TGTGCCACCTCGGGGGGGACCCCCGCAAATGAGCAGTTCTTC.

This clone was seen once. The chain couples TRBV18 to TRBJ2-2; D possibly corresponds to TRBD1 (7 bases). Trimming cost V 3 bases and J 5 bases, with 16 bases left between them. The CDR3 length is 16 residues. Germline values: CDR1 KGHSH, CDR2 LQKENI. DNA for the CDR3: TGTGCCAGCTCACCGAGAAGGCAGGGGGGAACCGGGGAGCTGTTTTTT. Translation: CASSPRRQGGTGELFF.

Of note for this clone: At the DNA level, this CDR3 is encoded by other sequences in the same sample as well. The V and J genes are TRBV5-1 and TRBJ1-1; 7 nucleotides align to TRBD1. V lost 0 bases and J lost 5; bases outside the gene matches: 4. This CDR3 comprises 14 residues. CDR1 is SGHRS and CDR2 is YFSETQ in the germline V gene. The chain's CDR3 is CASSLGQGGTEAFF. CDR3 sequence (DNA): TGCGCCAGCAGCTTGGGACAGGGCGGGACTGAAGCTTTCTTT.

The rearrangement links TRBV19 to TRBJ1-6; D is uncertain. Germline CDR1 reads LNHDA; CDR2 reads SQIVND (reference sequence). This CDR3 has 15 residues. V was cut by 5 bases and J by 0 bases, with 8 bases left in between. The CDR3 loop is CASSAGSSYNSPLHF. Written as DNA, the CDR3 is TGTGCCAGTAGTGCTGGGAGCTCCTATAATTCACCCCTCCACTTT.

The rearrangement uses TRBV19 and TRBJ2-7; a weak D match, TRBD1 (5 bases). Germline CDR1 LNHDA, CDR2 SQIVND (reference sequence). Trimming cost V 6 bases and J 0 bases, with 9 bases left between them. CDR3 length: 13 residues. CDR3 amino acids: CASSTQGSYEQYF. CDR3 DNA: TGTGCCAGTAGCACCCAGGGCTCCTACGAGCAGTACTTC.

This clone showed up just a few times. The J gene is TRBJ2-7, the V gene TRBV6-5, with D tentatively TRBD1 (6 bases). The CDR3 sequence is 15 residues long. Per germline, CDR1 MNHEY and CDR2 SVGAGI. Trimming pared 0 bases from V and 3 bases from J, leaving 12 bases between. The CDR3 nucleotides read TGTGCCAGCAGTTACTCGACGGGCAGGGGCTACGAGCAGTACTTC. It yields the protein CASSYSTGRGYEQYF.

J is TRBJ2-3 and V is TRBV7-9; no definite D call. V dropped 1 base and J dropped 4 bases, with 6 bases sitting between them. The CDR3 is 13 residues long. CDR1 is SEHNR, CDR2 FQNEAQ, per germline (reference sequence). Here the CDR3 DNA reads TGTGCCAGCAGCTTAGAACTTTCAGATACGCAGTATTTT. Encoded protein: CASSLELSDTQYF.

J is TRBJ2-1 and V is TRBV13, with 9 nucleotides matching TRBD2. After removal of 5 bases from V and 7 bases from J, the junction contained 15 bases not matched to a gene. This CDR3 spans 17 amino acids. The germline V gene encodes CDR1 PRHDT and CDR2 FYEKMQ (reference sequence). This CDR3 reads CASSIGLATVGGNEQFF. The CDR3 DNA reads as TGTGCCAGCAGCATCGGACTAGCGACGGTAGGGGGGAATGAGCAGTTCTTC.

The chain links TRBV18 to TRBJ1-6; TRBD1 matches 7 bases. V shed 2 bases and J 9 bases; nucleotides not matched to a gene: 7. There are 15 residues in the CDR3. Germline lookup yields CDR1 KGHSH and CDR2 LQKENI. CDR3 nucleotides: TGTGCCAGCTCACCAGACAGGGCTCGAAGTTCACCCCTCCACTTT. Its translation: CASSPDRARSSPLHF.

The sample holds a few counts of this clone. This rearrangement joins TRBV15 to TRBJ2-7; D perhaps matches TRBD2 (6 bases). This CDR3 has 15 residues. Between the trimmed V and J ends, which lost 3 bases and 2 bases, there was a span of 14 bases. Germline values: CDR1 LNHNV, CDR2 YYDKDF (reference sequence). DNA of the CDR3: TGTGCCACCAGCAGTATCCGGGACTTTACCTACGAGCAGTACTTC. Its protein product is CATSSIRDFTYEQYF.

The chain combines TRBV12-5 with TRBJ1-5, with no clear D. With 6 bases removed from V and 9 bases from J, the gap between germline ends came to 3 bases. The CDR3 is made up of 9 amino acids. The germline V gene encodes CDR1 LGHNT and CDR2 FRNRAP. CDR3 DNA: TGTGCTAGTGGCCGGCCCCAGCATTTT. Its translation: CASGRPQHF.

The chain couples TRBV5-5 to TRBJ2-7; 11 bases agree with TRBD1. CDR3 length equals 13 residues. Germline CDR1 SGHKS, CDR2 YYEKEE (reference sequence). V was clipped by 4 bases and J by 6 bases; unmatched bases: 3. For the CDR3, the DNA is TGTGCCAGCAGCCTCGGGACAGGGGGCGAGCAGTACTTC. Its protein is CASSLGTGGEQYF.

V gene TRBV19 combines with J gene TRBJ1-2, with 8 bases fitting TRBD1. The CDR3 sequence is 14 residues long. Germline CDR1 LNHDA, CDR2 SQIVND (reference sequence). V gave up 6 bases and J gave up 2 bases; unmatched junction bases: 5. This CDR3 is CASRRTGLNYGYTF. CDR3 nucleotide sequence: TGTGCCAGTAGAAGGACAGGGTTGAACTATGGCTACACCTTC.

The chain couples TRBV7-3 to TRBJ1-1, with 8 bases fitting TRBD1. The CDR3 is 13 amino acids. V was pared by 5 bases and J by 6 bases, with 5 bases of the junction left unmatched. Germline assignment: CDR1 SGHTA and CDR2 FQGTGA. The CDR3 sequence: CASSPDRGAEAFF. For the CDR3, the DNA is TGTGCCAGCAGCCCAGACAGGGGTGCTGAAGCTTTCTTT.

The chain recombines TRBV7-9 with TRBJ2-3; D unresolved. The CDR3 is 13 residues long. Germline V gives CDR1 SEHNR, CDR2 FQNEAQ (reference sequence). Between the trimmed V and J ends, which lost 0 bases and 6 bases, there was a span of 7 bases. The CDR3 is CASSLARWDTQYF. The CDR3 region has the DNA TGTGCCAGCAGCTTAGCGAGGTGGGATACGCAGTATTTT.

In its sample, this clone was seen a few times. The J gene is TRBJ2-1, the V gene TRBV11-1, with D perhaps TRBD2 (6 bases). The CDR3 is 15 residues long. Per the germline V gene, CDR1 is SGHAT and CDR2 is FQDESV (reference sequence). V lost 1 base, J lost 6 bases, and 13 bases lay in between. CDR3 bases: TGTGCCAGCAGCTTAGGACTAGTGGGGGTCAATGAGCAGTTCTTC. It encodes CASSLGLVGVNEQFF.

The rearrangement links TRBV5-1 to TRBJ1-1, with D perhaps matching TRBD1 (5 bases). This CDR3 comprises 13 residues. Germline V lookup: CDR1 SGHRS, CDR2 YFSETQ. The V end lost 3 bases, the J end lost 11 bases, and 17 bases lay between the germline ends. CDR3 protein: CASSSGGGSGAFF. The DNA of the CDR3 is TGCGCCAGCAGCTCCGGTGGGGGAAGCGGGGCTTTCTTT.

This clone was seen once. The chain uses TRBV9 and TRBJ2-1; D is possibly TRBD2 (6 bases). This CDR3 comprises 15 residues. The ends were cut back, 4 bases at V and 1 base at J, with 12 bases in the middle. Germline V gene lookup returns CDR1 SGDLS and CDR2 YYNGEE. The CDR3 DNA follows: TGTGCCAGCAGCCAGGAGGGTAGTTCCTACAATGAGCAGTTCTTC. Translation: CASSQEGSSYNEQFF.